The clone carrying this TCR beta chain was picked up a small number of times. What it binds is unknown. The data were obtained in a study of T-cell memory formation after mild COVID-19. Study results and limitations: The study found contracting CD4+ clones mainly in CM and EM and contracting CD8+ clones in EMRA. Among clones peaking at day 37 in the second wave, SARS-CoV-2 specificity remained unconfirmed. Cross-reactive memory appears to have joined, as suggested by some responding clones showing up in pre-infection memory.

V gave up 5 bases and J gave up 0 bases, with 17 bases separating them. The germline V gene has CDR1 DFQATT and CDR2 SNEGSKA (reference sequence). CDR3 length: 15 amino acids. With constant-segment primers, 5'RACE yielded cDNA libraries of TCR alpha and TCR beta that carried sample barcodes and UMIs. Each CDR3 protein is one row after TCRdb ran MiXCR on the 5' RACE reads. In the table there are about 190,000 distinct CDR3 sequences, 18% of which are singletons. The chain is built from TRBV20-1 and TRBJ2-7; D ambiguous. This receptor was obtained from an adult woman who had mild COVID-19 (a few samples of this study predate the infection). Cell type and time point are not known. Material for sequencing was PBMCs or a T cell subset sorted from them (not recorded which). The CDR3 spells CSARQLSGSSYEQYF. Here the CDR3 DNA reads TGCAGTGCTCGGCAACTTTCCGGGTCCTCCTACGAGCAGTACTTC.